This T cell receptor (beta chain) was sequenced during a study of shared clonotypes between healthy human individuals. About the research overall: Three CD4 naive, three CD4 memory, two CD8 naive and one CD8 memory plate were used per donor.

Concerning this clone itself: Its antigen remains unidentified.

The CDR3 is 14 residues long. CDR1 and CDR2 from the germline V gene are SEHNR and FQNEAQ (reference sequence). Trimming cost V 5 bases and J 5 bases; bases outside gene matches: 8. In the naive CD8 group, cells lacked CD45RO and were positively selected for CCR7, so terminally differentiated effector memory CD45RA+ cells were left out. An even split of each subset's genomic DNA across several immunoSEQ plates was performed. Sequencing used immunoSEQ multiplex PCR; TCRdb keeps in-frame clones, though not all of them. The sample consists of about 1.9 million clones, approximately 92% of them appearing once. Findings and limits, study-wide: What naive subsets generally showed was a larger estimated richness than memory subsets showed. Around 4.7% of naive CD4 clonotypes were shared across four donors.

The sample taken for sequencing was naive CD8+ T cells from PBMCs. The source of this sequence is a man aged 18-30 years in good health. Some clones in this sample may be carry-over from other donors' samples. V and J are TRBV7-9 and TRBJ1-1; 7 bases are shared with TRBD1. The CDR3 spells CASSLGTERTEAFF. Written as DNA, the CDR3 is TGTGCCAGCAGCCTAGGGACAGAGAGAACTGAAGCTTTCTTT. Together with reference TRBV7-9 and TRBJ1-1, the CDR3 gives the full variable domain: DTGVSQNPRHKITKRGQNVTFRCDPISEHNRLYWYRQTLGQGPEFLTYFQNEAQLEKSRLLSDRFSAERPKGSFSTLEIQRTEQGDSAMYLCASSLGTERTEAFFGQGTRLTVV.